One and the same sample provided the 11 T cell receptor beta chains below, sequenced in a study of T cells in Graves' hyperthyroidism and ophthalmopathy. From RNA transcripts, TCR beta CDR3 regions were amplified. The TCR CDR3 was amplified in a first-round RT-PCR using the HTBI primer set. TCRdb passed the multiplex PCR reads through MiXCR, listing each CDR3 protein once. The table has around 420,000 distinct CDR3 sequences, 15% to 18% seen once. Sequencing input: blood. The receptors here all came from a woman under 30 with Graves' hyperthyroidism.

This clonotype was seen ten or more times. V is TRBV5-1 and J is TRBJ1-3; D is uncertain. This CDR3 has 14 residues. The V end lost 0 bases, the J end lost 4 bases, and 8 bases lay between the germline ends. Looked up from germline, CDR1 is SGHRS and CDR2 is YFSETQ. This chain's CDR3 is CASSLAPGGNTIYF. In nucleotides, the CDR3 is TGCGCCAGCAGCTTGGCTCCAGGAGGAAACACCATATATTTT.

Ten or more counts support this clonotype. This rearrangement joins TRBV11-3 to TRBJ2-5, with a tentative D call TRBD2 (6 bases). Trimming pared 1 base from V and 5 bases from J, leaving 11 bases between. CDR1 is SGHNT, CDR2 YENEEA, per germline. The CDR3 runs 14 residues. The CDR3 DNA sequence: TGTGCCAGCAGCTTAGGTCCCGGGAGTGAGACCCAGTACTTC. Translating gives CASSLGPGSETQYF.

This sequence joins TRBV3-1 and TRBJ2-3, with TRBD2 matching over 8 bases. Looked up from germline, CDR1 is LGHDT and CDR2 is YNNKEL (reference sequence). J gave up 7 bases and V 4 bases, and 10 bases lay outside the gene matches. This CDR3 has 15 residues. The CDR3 spells CASSLSGTSGNTQYF. Written as DNA, the CDR3 is TGTGCCAGCAGCCTTAGCGGGACCAGCGGGAATACGCAGTATTTT.

This chain joins TRBV20-1 and TRBJ1-2; 9 bases line up with TRBD1. After removal of 6 bases from V and 8 bases from J, the junction contained 13 bases not matched to a gene. The germline CDR1 and CDR2 sequences are DFQATT and SNEGSKA (reference sequence). The CDR3 has 14 residues. CDR3 coding DNA: TGCAGTGCAACCATCACAGGGGGCGCGGGGGGCTACACCTTC. It encodes CSATITGGAGGYTF.

The chain joins TRBV4-1 to TRBJ2-2, with TRBD2 as a possible D gene (6 bases). The CDR3 has 14 amino acids. The germline V gene encodes CDR1 MGHRA and CDR2 YSYEKL. The ends were cut back, 0 bases at V and 6 bases at J, with 8 bases in the middle. CDR3 sequence reads: CASSQDTGAGELFF. The CDR3 nucleotides are TGCGCCAGCAGCCAAGATACGGGGGCCGGGGAGCTGTTTTTT.

The rearrangement joins TRBV6-1 to TRBJ2-2; D is possibly TRBD1 (5 bases). Trimming removed 6 bases at V and 3 bases at J, with 17 bases between. From germline, CDR1 is MNHNS and CDR2 SASEGT. The CDR3 loop spans 16 amino acids. CDR3 bases: TGTGCCAGCAGCGTACAAGGGGTTCCCGACACCGGGGAGCTGTTTTTT. Encoded protein: CASSVQGVPDTGELFF.

The chain recombines TRBV6-5 with TRBJ1-5; TRBD1 is a possible D gene (5 bases). The CDR3 has 15 amino acids. Trimming cost V 0 bases and J 6 bases, with 12 bases left between them. Germline CDR1 is MNHEY and CDR2 is SVGAGI. The CDR3: CASSYSQGGVQPQHF. The CDR3 DNA follows: TGTGCCAGCAGTTACTCGCAGGGTGGGGTTCAGCCCCAGCATTTT.

The chain recombines TRBV20-1 with TRBJ2-2, with a possible D match to TRBD2 (6 bases). The ends were cut back, 1 base at V and 14 bases at J, with 11 bases in the middle. The CDR3 is made up of 11 amino acids. CDR1 DFQATT and CDR2 SNEGSKA come from the germline V gene (reference sequence). The CDR3 region has the DNA TGCAGTGCTAGAGTTGGAGGGGCACTGTTTTTT. Its translation: CSARVGGALFF.

This chain uses TRBV29-1 with TRBJ1-2; D unclear. Germline V gene data show CDR1 as SQVTM and CDR2 as ANQGSEA. This CDR3 is built from 12 residues. Trimming pared 1 base from V and 4 bases from J, leaving 7 bases between. The CDR3 sequence: CSVEANSYGYTF. DNA for the CDR3: TGCAGCGTTGAAGCGAATAGCTATGGCTACACCTTC. Combining the CDR3 with reference TRBV29-1 and TRBJ1-2 gives the whole variable domain SAVISQKPSRDICQRGTSLTIQCQVDSQVTMMFWYRQQPGQSLTLIATANQGSEATYESGFVIDKFPISRPNLTFSTLTVSNMSPEDSSIYLCSVEANSYGYTFGSGTRLTVV.

This clonotype was recorded once. Sequence at one end of the junction differs from germline and may be a read error. CDR3 nucleotides: TGCGCCAGATTTAGCGGGAAAGCCACAGATACGCGGTATTTT. It codes for CARFSGKATDTRYF. The chain has TRBV10-2 and TRBJ2-3, with TRBD2 identical over 8 bases. This CDR3 is built from 14 residues. Germline loops: CDR1 WSHSY, CDR2 SAAADI.

This clonotype was seen a few times. A much larger clone lies a single base off, so this may be a read error. For the CDR3, the DNA is TGTGCCAGTAGTTTTGGCATGGGGCAATCAGCTGGGGAGCAGTACTTC. This sequence encodes CASSFGMGQSAGEQYF. The rearrangement links TRBV19 to TRBJ2-7; maybe TRBD1 (5 bases). V was trimmed by 5 bases and J by 7 bases, leaving 24 bases between them. The CDR3 is made up of 16 amino acids. Germline lookup yields CDR1 LNHDA and CDR2 SQIVND (reference sequence).